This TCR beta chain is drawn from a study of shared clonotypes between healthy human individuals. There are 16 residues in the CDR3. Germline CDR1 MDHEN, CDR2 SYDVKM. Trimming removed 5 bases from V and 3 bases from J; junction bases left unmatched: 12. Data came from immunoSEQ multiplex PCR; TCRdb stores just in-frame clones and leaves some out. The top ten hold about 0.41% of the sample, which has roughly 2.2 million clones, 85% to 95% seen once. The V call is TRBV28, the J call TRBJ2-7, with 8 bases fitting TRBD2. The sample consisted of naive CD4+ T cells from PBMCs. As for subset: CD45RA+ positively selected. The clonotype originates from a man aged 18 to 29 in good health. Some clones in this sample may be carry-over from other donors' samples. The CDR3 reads CASSNRAGALRYEQYF. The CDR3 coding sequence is TGTGCCAGCAGTAACCGAGCGGGAGCCCTCCGCTACGAGCAGTACTTC.